These 13 T cell receptor beta chains originate from one sample sequenced in a study of blood T cell repertoires in COVID-19. Only in-frame clones appear in the TCRdb table, and some are missing; sequencing was by immunoSEQ multiplex PCR. The profile covers 200,000 to 250,000 clones, with roughly nine tenths appearing a single time and over 2% taken by the ten largest. Sequencing was done on a sample of peripheral blood. These receptors came from a woman in her forties or fifties with acute or convalescent COVID-19.

V and J are TRBV19 and TRBJ2-5; D uncertain. The CDR3 is 15 residues long. V lost 3 bases and J 4 bases, leaving 15 bases between the germline ends. Germline values: CDR1 LNHDA, CDR2 SQIVND (reference sequence). CDR3 region: CASSITTANIETQYF. DNA of the CDR3: TGTGCCAGTAGTATTACAACAGCAAACATAGAGACCCAGTACTTC.

The chain recombines TRBV28 with TRBJ2-1; no clear D. V shed 3 bases and J shed 6 bases, with 6 bases lying between them. The CDR3 contains 12 residues. The germline gives CDR1 MDHEN, CDR2 SYDVKM. The CDR3 bases are TGTGCCAGCAGTTTGAGGCCCAATGAGCAGTTCTTC. Amino acids: CASSLRPNEQFF.

The chain combines TRBV5-4 with TRBJ2-7; D is unresolved. Looked up from germline, CDR1 is SGHNT and CDR2 is YYREEE (reference sequence). V was clipped by 2 bases and J by 4 bases, with 7 bases between them. CDR3 length equals 12 residues. Here the CDR3 DNA reads TGTGCCAGCAGCTTTTCCCCATACGAGCAGTACTTC. The encoded protein is CASSFSPYEQYF.

V and J are TRBV4-1 and TRBJ1-2, with unresolved D. CDR3 length equals 16 residues. The germline V gene has CDR1 MGHRA and CDR2 YSYEKL. The V gene lost 0 bases and the J gene lost 1 base, with 12 bases spanning the gap. The CDR3 DNA reads TGCGCCAGCAGCCAAGAATTGACACTAGTTAACTATGGCTACACCTTC. This encodes CASSQELTLVNYGYTF.

The chain is built from TRBV6-4 and TRBJ2-1, with a possible D match to TRBD2 (6 bases). V lost 0 bases and J 9 bases, leaving 9 bases between the germline ends. This CDR3 contains 13 residues. Germline CDR1 MRHNA, CDR2 SNTAGT. The CDR3 region has the DNA TGTGCCAGCAGTGACTCCTATAGCGGTGAGCAGTTCTTC. It specifies CASSDSYSGEQFF.

This clone was found once. V is TRBV2 and J is TRBJ1-1; no firm D call. Germline V gene sequence: CDR1 SNHLY, CDR2 FYNNEI. The V end was cut by 7 bases, the J end by 0 bases, with 3 bases between. This CDR3 has 11 amino acids. CDR3 bases: TGTGCCAGCATCTTGAACACTGAAGCTTTCTTT. As protein: CASILNTEAFF.

V is TRBV6-5 and J is TRBJ1-4, with no clear D. CDR3 size: 15 residues. Germline V gene data show CDR1 as MNHEY and CDR2 as SVGAGI. With 6 bases removed from V and 2 bases from J, the gap between germline ends came to 13 bases. The CDR3 nucleotides are TGTGCCAGCAGCCCCGAGGGAGCTACTAATGAAAAACTGTTTTTT. This translates into CASSPEGATNEKLFF.

This chain joins TRBV4-2 and TRBJ2-7; 9 bases match TRBD1. CDR3 length equals 15 residues. The V gene end was trimmed by 0 bases and the J gene end by 1 base; junction bases not matched to a gene: 1. Germline CDR1 is LGHNA and CDR2 is YNFKEQ. The CDR3 protein is CASSQETGGSYEQYF. CDR3 nucleotide sequence: TGTGCCAGCAGCCAAGAGACAGGGGGTTCCTACGAGCAGTACTTC.

The CDR3 loop reads CASSERGGITAYEQYF. DNA of the CDR3: TGCGCCAGCAGTGAGAGGGGCGGGATTACTGCCTACGAGCAGTACTTC. The rearrangement uses TRBV10-2 and TRBJ2-7; weak D call: TRBD2 (6 bases). This CDR3 has 16 residues. Germline CDR1 and CDR2: WSHSY and SAAADI. V gave up 2 bases and J gave up 2 bases, with 16 bases separating them.

The chain couples TRBV15 to TRBJ1-1; perhaps TRBD1 as D (5 bases). Germline assignment: CDR1 LNHNV and CDR2 YYDKDF (reference sequence). CDR3 length equals 16 residues. Trimming pared 1 base from V and 1 base from J, leaving 13 bases between. DNA of the CDR3: TGTGCCACCAGCAGAGTAAGGGGAACAAGGAACACTGAAGCTTTCTTT. Amino acids: CATSRVRGTRNTEAFF.

The chain is built from TRBV10-3 and TRBJ2-1; possible D gene TRBD2, 6 bases. The CDR3 is 13 residues long. With 6 bases removed from V and 8 bases from J, the gap between germline ends came to 14 bases. In germline, CDR1 is ENHRY, CDR2 SYGVKD. The CDR3: CAIRTTSFYEQFF. In nucleotides, the CDR3 is TGTGCCATCAGAACGACTAGTTTCTATGAGCAGTTCTTC.

J is TRBJ1-2 and V is TRBV2; D remains unclear. The CDR3 is 14 amino acids. Germline CDR1 is SNHLY and CDR2 is FYNNEI. Trimming cost V 7 bases and J 2 bases, with 14 bases left between them. The CDR3 is CASKSQVTNYGYTF. CDR3 DNA sequence: TGTGCCAGCAAGAGCCAGGTGACCAACTATGGCTACACCTTC.

This chain links TRBV5-1 with TRBJ1-4; no reliable D call. The CDR3 loop spans 15 amino acids. Trimming cost V 0 bases and J 0 bases, with 6 bases left between them. CDR1 is SGHRS and CDR2 is YFSETQ in the germline V gene. CDR3 bases: TGCGCCAGCAGCTTGGATGGCTCAACTAATGAAAAACTGTTTTTT. Translated, it gives CASSLDGSTNEKLFF.